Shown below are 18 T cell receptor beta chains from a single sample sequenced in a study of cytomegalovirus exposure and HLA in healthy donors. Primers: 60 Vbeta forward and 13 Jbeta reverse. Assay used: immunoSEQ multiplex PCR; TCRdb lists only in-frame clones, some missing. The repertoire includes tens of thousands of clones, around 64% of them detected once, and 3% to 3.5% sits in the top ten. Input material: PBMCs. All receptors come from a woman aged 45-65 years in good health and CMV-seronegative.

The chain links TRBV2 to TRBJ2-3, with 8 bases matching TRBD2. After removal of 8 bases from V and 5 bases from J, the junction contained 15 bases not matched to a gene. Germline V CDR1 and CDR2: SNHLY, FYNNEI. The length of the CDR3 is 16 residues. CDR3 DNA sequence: TGTGCCAGCCCCCTAGGGCCGGGAGGGCCAGTAGATACGCAGTATTTT. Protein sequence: CASPLGPGGPVDTQYF.

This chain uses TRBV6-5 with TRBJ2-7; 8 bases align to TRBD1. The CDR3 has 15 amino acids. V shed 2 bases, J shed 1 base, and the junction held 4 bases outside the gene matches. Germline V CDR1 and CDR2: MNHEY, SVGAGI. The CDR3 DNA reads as TGTGCCAGCAGTTACAGGACAGGGATTTCCTACGAGCAGTACTTC. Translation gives CASSYRTGISYEQYF.

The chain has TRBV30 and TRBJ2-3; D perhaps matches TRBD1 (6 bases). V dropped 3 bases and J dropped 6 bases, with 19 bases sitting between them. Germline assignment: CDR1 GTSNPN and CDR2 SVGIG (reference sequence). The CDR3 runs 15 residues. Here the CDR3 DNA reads TGTGCCTGGAGCGGGGCGGCAGGGGTGCGCGATACGCAGTATTTT. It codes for CAWSGAAGVRDTQYF.

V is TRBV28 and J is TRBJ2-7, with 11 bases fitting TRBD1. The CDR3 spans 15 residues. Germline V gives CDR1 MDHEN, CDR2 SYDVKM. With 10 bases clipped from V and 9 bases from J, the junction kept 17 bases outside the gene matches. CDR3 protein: CATQSTGTGGPGQYF. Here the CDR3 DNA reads TGTGCCACCCAGTCTACCGGGACAGGGGGTCCCGGGCAGTACTTC.

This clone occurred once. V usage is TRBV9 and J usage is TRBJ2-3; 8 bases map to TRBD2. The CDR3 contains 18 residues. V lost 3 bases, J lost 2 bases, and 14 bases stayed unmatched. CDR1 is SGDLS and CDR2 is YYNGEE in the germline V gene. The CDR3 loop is CASSALRGSGSYTDTQYF. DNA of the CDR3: TGTGCCAGCAGCGCCCTGAGGGGGAGCGGGAGTTACACAGATACGCAGTATTTT. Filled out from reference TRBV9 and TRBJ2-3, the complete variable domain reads DSGVTQTPKHLITATGQRVTLRCSPRSGDLSVYWYQQSLDQGLQFLIQYYNGEERAKGNILERFSAQQFPDLHSELNLSSLELGDSALYFCASSALRGSGSYTDTQYFGPGTRLTVL.

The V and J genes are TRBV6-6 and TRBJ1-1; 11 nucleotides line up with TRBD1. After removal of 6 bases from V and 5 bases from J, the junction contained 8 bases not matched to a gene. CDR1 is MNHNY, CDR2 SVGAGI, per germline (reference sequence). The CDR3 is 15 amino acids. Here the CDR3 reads CASRLGTGGRTEAFF. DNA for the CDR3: TGTGCCAGCAGGTTGGGGACAGGGGGGAGGACTGAAGCTTTCTTT.

This CDR3 reads CASTDSGLVSYEQYF. CDR3 DNA sequence: TGTGCCAGCACCGACTCGGGACTAGTCTCCTACGAGCAGTACTTC. The rearrangement joins TRBV6-6 to TRBJ2-7, with TRBD2 matching 8 bases. V gave up 7 bases and J gave up 0 bases; unmatched junction bases: 8. The CDR3 extends over 15 amino acids. Per germline, CDR1 MNHNY and CDR2 SVGAGI (reference sequence).

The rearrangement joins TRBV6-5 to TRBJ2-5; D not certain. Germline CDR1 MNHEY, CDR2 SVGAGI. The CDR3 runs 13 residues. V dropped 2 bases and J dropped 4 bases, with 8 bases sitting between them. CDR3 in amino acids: CASSYVWRETQYF. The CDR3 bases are TGTGCCAGCAGTTACGTGTGGAGAGAGACCCAGTACTTC.

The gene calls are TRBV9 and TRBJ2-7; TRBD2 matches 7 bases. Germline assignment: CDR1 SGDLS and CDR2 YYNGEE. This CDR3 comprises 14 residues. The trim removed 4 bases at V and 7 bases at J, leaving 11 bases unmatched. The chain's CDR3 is CASSPSGGADEQYF. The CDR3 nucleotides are TGTGCCAGCAGCCCATCGGGGGGAGCGGATGAGCAGTACTTC. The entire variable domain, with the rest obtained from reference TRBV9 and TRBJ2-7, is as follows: DSGVTQTPKHLITATGQRVTLRCSPRSGDLSVYWYQQSLDQGLQFLIQYYNGEERAKGNILERFSAQQFPDLHSELNLSSLELGDSALYFCASSPSGGADEQYFGPGTRLTVT.

Here the CDR3 DNA reads TGTGCCACAAAGGGGGCCAACACCGGGGAGCTGTTTTTT. It yields the protein CATKGANTGELFF. The chain is built from TRBV2 and TRBJ2-2; 7 nucleotides align to TRBD1. The CDR3 runs to 13 residues. Per the germline V gene, CDR1 is SNHLY and CDR2 is FYNNEI. V was pared by 10 bases and J by 2 bases, with 4 bases of the junction left unmatched.

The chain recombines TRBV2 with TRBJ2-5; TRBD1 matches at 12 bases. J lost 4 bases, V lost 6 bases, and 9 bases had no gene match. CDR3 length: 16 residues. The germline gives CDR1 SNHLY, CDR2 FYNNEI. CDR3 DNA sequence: TGTGCCAGCAGATTCCGGGACAGGGGGCGCGGAGAGACCCAGTACTTC. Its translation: CASRFRDRGRGETQYF.

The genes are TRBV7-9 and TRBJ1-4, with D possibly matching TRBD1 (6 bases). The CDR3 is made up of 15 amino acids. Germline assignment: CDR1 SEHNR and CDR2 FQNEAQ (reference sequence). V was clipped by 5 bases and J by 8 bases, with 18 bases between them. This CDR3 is CASSVGGRDEEKLFF. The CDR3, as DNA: TGTGCCAGCAGCGTGGGGGGGCGCGATGAAGAAAAACTGTTTTTT.

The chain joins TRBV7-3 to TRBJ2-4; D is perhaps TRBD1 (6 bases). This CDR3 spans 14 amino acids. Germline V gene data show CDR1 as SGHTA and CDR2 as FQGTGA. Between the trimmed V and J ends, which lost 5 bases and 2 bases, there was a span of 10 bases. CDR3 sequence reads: CASSPRGPKNIQYF. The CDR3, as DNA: TGTGCCAGCAGCCCCAGGGGACCCAAAAACATTCAGTACTTC.

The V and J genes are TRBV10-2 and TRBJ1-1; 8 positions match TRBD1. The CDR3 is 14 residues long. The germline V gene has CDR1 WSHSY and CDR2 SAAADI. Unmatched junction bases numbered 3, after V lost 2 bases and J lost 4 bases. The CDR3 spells CASSEQGAVTEAFF. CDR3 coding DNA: TGCGCCAGCAGTGAGCAGGGGGCGGTCACTGAAGCTTTCTTT.

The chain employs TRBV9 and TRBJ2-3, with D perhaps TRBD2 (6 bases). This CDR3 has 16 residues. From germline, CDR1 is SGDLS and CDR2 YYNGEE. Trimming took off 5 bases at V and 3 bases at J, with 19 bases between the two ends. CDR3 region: CASSDFFGGTTDTQYF. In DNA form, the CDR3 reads TGTGCCAGCAGTGACTTTTTCGGGGGTACTACAGATACGCAGTATTTT.

DNA of the CDR3: TGTGCCACAGGAGGATGGGGGAGGGACACTGAAGCTTTCTTT. Encoded protein: CATGGWGRDTEAFF. V is TRBV28 and J is TRBJ1-1; D is perhaps TRBD1 (5 bases). There are 14 residues in the CDR3. Per germline, CDR1 MDHEN and CDR2 SYDVKM. Deletions cut 10 bases from V and 3 bases from J, with 18 bases between.

The CDR3 loop reads CASRTTGDYGYTF. The DNA of the CDR3 is TGTGCCAGCAGAACAACAGGGGACTATGGCTACACCTTC. The chain recombines TRBV6-4 with TRBJ1-2; 7 nucleotides align to TRBD1. V was clipped by 6 bases and J by 3 bases; unmatched bases: 4. The germline gives CDR1 MRHNA, CDR2 SNTAGT. The CDR3 sequence is 13 residues long.

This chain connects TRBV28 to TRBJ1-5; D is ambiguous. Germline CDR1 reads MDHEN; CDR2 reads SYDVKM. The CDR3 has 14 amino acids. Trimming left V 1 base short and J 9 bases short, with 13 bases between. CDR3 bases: TGTGCCAGCAGTTTATCACGCAGGTTTTGGCCCCAGCATTTT. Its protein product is CASSLSRRFWPQHF.